The 21 T cell receptor beta chains given below trace back to one sample, sequenced in a study of T-cell reconstitution after alpha-beta-depleted transplantation in children. TCRbeta library preparation incorporated unique molecular identifiers. TCRdb passed the PCR reads through MiXCR, listing each CDR3 protein once. The table records some 590,000 distinct CDR3 sequences, 10% to 13% of them present only once. Sequencing was performed on PBMCs from the stem cell graft donor, taken from the stem cell graft. These receptors all stem from a human donor who donated a stem cell graft to a child with acute myeloid leukemia.

The gene calls are TRBV19 and TRBJ2-1; 16 bases are shared with TRBD2. The germline V gene has CDR1 LNHDA and CDR2 SQIVND (reference sequence). J gave up 7 bases and V 6 bases, and 9 bases lay outside the gene matches. The CDR3 length is 17 residues. The CDR3 DNA follows: TGTGCCAGTAGAGGGACTAGCGGGAGGGCCTCAGGTAATGAGCAGTTCTTC. Protein product: CASRGTSGRASGNEQFF. The variable domain in full, with the rest retrieved from reference TRBV19 and TRBJ2-1, is DGGITQSPKYLFRKEGQNVTLSCEQNLNHDAMYWYRQDPGQGLRLIYYSQIVNDFQKGDIAEGYSVSREKKESFPLTVTSAQKNPTAFYLCASRGTSGRASGNEQFFGPGTRLTVL.

V is TRBV20-1 and J is TRBJ1-2; TRBD1 is a possible D gene (5 bases). Deletions cut 3 bases from V and 9 bases from J, with 11 bases between. The CDR3 runs 11 residues. CDR1 and CDR2 (germline): DFQATT, SNEGSKA (reference sequence). CDR3: CSASFGGSYTF. The CDR3 DNA reads as TGCAGTGCTAGTTTTGGGGGGAGCTACACCTTC.

The chain employs TRBV7-8 and TRBJ1-6, with 10 bases lining up with TRBD1. This CDR3 region has 19 residues. CDR1 is SGHVS, CDR2 FQNEAQ, per germline. V shed 5 bases and J 8 bases; nucleotides not matched to a gene: 18. DNA for the CDR3: TGTGCCAGCAGCGCCTCCGGGACAGGGGTAGGGGTAGGGGATTCACCCCTCCACTTT. Amino acid sequence: CASSASGTGVGVGDSPLHF.

This clonotype was counted between two and nine times. This chain connects TRBV6-5 to TRBJ2-7; D unresolved. The germline V gene has CDR1 MNHEY and CDR2 SVGAGI. Trimming stripped 2 bases from V and 0 bases from J, with 8 bases between. CDR3 length: 14 amino acids. The CDR3 reads CASSYHGVSYEQYF. CDR3 nucleotide sequence: TGTGCCAGCAGTTACCATGGTGTCTCCTACGAGCAGTACTTC.

This clonotype was observed many times. The chain combines TRBV12-3 or TRBV12-4 with TRBJ2-7, with D hard to call. V was trimmed by 3 bases and J by 1 base, leaving 10 bases between them. This CDR3 has 14 residues. Here the CDR3 reads CASSFKGTSYEQYF. CDR3 nucleotides: TGTGCCAGCAGTTTTAAGGGAACATCCTACGAGCAGTACTTC.

The genes are TRBV27 and TRBJ1-1; tentatively, D is TRBD1 (6 bases). The CDR3 has 17 amino acids. The germline gives CDR1 MNHEY, CDR2 SMNVEV (reference sequence). The V end lost 3 bases, the J end lost 0 bases, and 17 bases lay between the germline ends. The CDR3 is CASSFFIGGLMNTEAFF. CDR3 bases: TGTGCCAGCAGTTTTTTTATCGGGGGCCTGATGAACACTGAAGCTTTCTTT.

This clonotype was seen only a few times. The rearrangement uses TRBV20-1 and TRBJ2-2; 10 nucleotides agree with TRBD1. This CDR3 contains 16 residues. Germline values: CDR1 DFQATT, CDR2 SNEGSKA (reference sequence). Unmatched junction bases numbered 5, after V lost 1 base and J lost 3 bases. In nucleotides, the CDR3 is TGCAGTGCTAGAGCCACCGGGACAGGGGACACCGGGGAGCTGTTTTTT. Amino acids: CSARATGTGDTGELFF.

This clonotype has more than one count but fewer than ten. V and J are TRBV12-3 or TRBV12-4 and TRBJ2-3; 11 nucleotides agree with TRBD2. The CDR3 runs to 16 residues. V lost 5 bases, J lost 5 bases, and 9 bases stayed unmatched. CDR3 sequence reads: CASSPRGSGRGDTQYF. The DNA of the CDR3 is TGTGCCAGCAGTCCCAGGGGTAGCGGGAGGGGAGATACGCAGTATTTT.

This clonotype occurred a few times. The J gene is TRBJ2-1, the V gene TRBV6-5; D ambiguous. Germline-derived CDR1 and CDR2 are MNHEY and SVGAGI. V was cut by 8 bases and J by 7 bases, with 12 bases left in between. The CDR3 runs 12 residues. CDR3: CASHGLPNEQFF. The CDR3 DNA reads TGTGCCAGCCACGGGCTACCGAATGAGCAGTTCTTC.

This clonotype was observed a few times. This chain connects TRBV20-1 to TRBJ2-1; no definite D call. Germline assignment: CDR1 DFQATT and CDR2 SNEGSKA (reference sequence). V shed 5 bases and J shed 0 bases, with 11 bases lying between them. The CDR3 runs 14 residues. The CDR3 DNA reads as TGCAGTGCTTTGACTGAAAGCTCCTACAATGAGCAGTTCTTC. Protein product: CSALTESSYNEQFF.

This clonotype was found many times. This chain joins TRBV7-8 and TRBJ2-1; D ambiguous. Trimming took off 3 bases at V and 5 bases at J, with 11 bases between the two ends. Germline V gives CDR1 SGHVS, CDR2 FQNEAQ. This CDR3 spans 14 amino acids. The CDR3 loop is CASSFIRNNNEQFF. DNA of the CDR3: TGTGCCAGCAGCTTTATTCGGAACAACAATGAGCAGTTCTTC. Full variable domain (missing parts from reference TRBV7-8 and TRBJ2-1): GAGVSQSPRYKVAKRGQDVALRCDPISGHVSLFWYQQALGQGPEFLTYFQNEAQLDKSGLPSDRFFAERPEGSVSTLKIQRTQQEDSAVYLCASSFIRNNNEQFFGPGTRLTVL.

This sequence joins TRBV7-9 and TRBJ2-7, with D unresolved. This CDR3 is built from 15 residues. V was shortened by 8 bases and J by 0 bases, with 17 bases between the two germline ends. The germline CDR1 and CDR2 sequences are SEHNR and FQNEAQ (reference sequence). The chain's CDR3 is CASGLPHIGSYEQYF. The DNA for the CDR3 is TGTGCCAGCGGGCTCCCCCACATTGGCTCCTACGAGCAGTACTTC.

The V gene is TRBV3-1, the J gene TRBJ2-1, with TRBD2 identical over 7 bases. The CDR3 runs to 15 residues. J gave up 0 bases and V 3 bases, and 2 bases lay outside the gene matches. Germline values: CDR1 LGHDT, CDR2 YNNKEL (reference sequence). CDR3 residues: CASSHREDSYNEQFF. CDR3 coding DNA: TGTGCCAGCAGCCACCGGGAGGACTCCTACAATGAGCAGTTCTTC.

There are many counts of this clonotype. The rearrangement joins TRBV4-3 to TRBJ2-1; 12 positions match TRBD2. From germline, CDR1 is LGHNA and CDR2 YSLEER. CDR3 length: 15 residues. V shed 0 bases and J 11 bases; nucleotides not matched to a gene: 5. The CDR3 nucleotides are TGCGCCAGCAGCCAAGAGCCTAGCGGGAGGGCCCAGCAGTTCTTC. The encoded protein is CASSQEPSGRAQQFF.

As for this clonotype: Being one base from a much bigger clone, this may be a read error. The J gene is TRBJ1-2, the V gene TRBV6-1, with TRBD1 identical over 8 bases. The CDR3 extends over 13 amino acids. V lost 6 bases, J lost 10 bases, and 10 bases stayed unmatched. Germline lookup yields CDR1 MNHNS and CDR2 SASEGT. In nucleotides, the CDR3 is TGTGCCAGCAGCCCAGGACAGGGCCGTGACTACACCTTC. It translates to CASSPGQGRDYTF.

This clonotype was detected only a few times. The V call is TRBV20-1, the J call TRBJ2-7, with 7 bases lining up with TRBD2. The CDR3 totals 14 residues. Trimming at V came to 4 bases and at J to 3 bases, leaving 9 bases not matched to a gene. Germline V gene sequence: CDR1 DFQATT, CDR2 SNEGSKA (reference sequence). This CDR3 is CSAIDRTSIYEQYF. CDR3 DNA: TGCAGTGCTATTGACCGGACTAGTATCTACGAGCAGTACTTC.

This clonotype was recorded a few times. The rearrangement links TRBV5-1 to TRBJ2-7; D unresolved. Germline V gene sequence: CDR1 SGHRS, CDR2 YFSETQ. The CDR3 covers 15 residues. V lost 2 bases, J lost 0 bases, and 12 bases lay in between. The CDR3 DNA reads TGCGCCAGCAGCTTAGGGTCAAAGAGCTCCTACGAGCAGTACTTC. This gives the protein CASSLGSKSSYEQYF.

V and J are TRBV11-2 and TRBJ1-5; tentative D call: TRBD1 (5 bases). Per germline, CDR1 SGHAT and CDR2 FQNNGV. The CDR3 consists of 16 residues. V was trimmed by 0 bases and J by 3 bases, leaving 12 bases between them. In nucleotides, the CDR3 is TGTGCCAGCAGCTTAGATTCGGGACTGTTCAATCAGCCCCAGCATTTT. Its translation: CASSLDSGLFNQPQHF. The variable domain in full, completed from reference TRBV11-2 and TRBJ1-5, reads EAGVAQSPRYKIIEKRQSVAFWCNPISGHATLYWYQQILGQGPKLLIQFQNNGVVDDSQLPKDRFSAERLKGVDSTLKIQPAKLEDSAVYLCASSLDSGLFNQPQHFGDGTRLSIL.

A few counts support this clonotype. The chain carries TRBV6-5 and TRBJ2-6; D might be TRBD1 (5 bases). V was cut by 2 bases and J by 3 bases, with 14 bases left in between. CDR1 and CDR2 from the germline V gene are MNHEY and SVGAGI. This CDR3 has 17 amino acids. The CDR3 nucleotides read TGTGCCAGCAGTTACCCAGGGATAGGTCTTGGGGCCAACGTCCTGACTTTC. Translating gives CASSYPGIGLGANVLTF.

This clonotype was found a few times. This rearrangement joins TRBV12-3 or TRBV12-4 to TRBJ2-1; 8 bases line up with TRBD2. Unmatched junction bases numbered 14, after V lost 8 bases and J lost 8 bases. The CDR3 loop spans 15 amino acids. CDR3 sequence (DNA): TGTGCCAGCGGTACCGGGCTAGCGGGCATTCATGAGCAGTTCTTC. Translation: CASGTGLAGIHEQFF.

This clonotype has ten or more counts. The J gene is TRBJ1-6, the V gene TRBV15; 9 positions agree with TRBD1. This CDR3 comprises 14 residues. Germline CDR1 and CDR2: LNHNV and YYDKDF (reference sequence). The V and J ends lost 6 bases and 9 bases, in that order; junction bases with no gene match: 6. The CDR3 loop reads CATRQGAQGSPLHF. Here the CDR3 DNA reads TGTGCCACCAGACAGGGGGCGCAGGGTTCACCCCTCCACTTT. Complete variable domain (other parts from reference TRBV15 and TRBJ1-6): DAMVIQNPRYQVTQFGKPVTLSCSQTLNHNVMYWYQQKSSQAPKLLFHYYDKDFNNEADTPDNFQSRRPNTSFCFLDIRSPGLGDTAMYLCATRQGAQGSPLHFGNGTRLTVT.